This T cell receptor beta chain was found in a study of T-cell reconstitution after alpha-beta-depleted transplantation in children. The CDR3 spans 13 residues. V lost 6 bases, J lost 5 bases, and 13 bases lay in between. Per germline, CDR1 MNHEY and CDR2 SMNVEV (reference sequence). As it was prepared, the TCRbeta library received unique molecular identifiers. Using its own MiXCR run on the PCR reads, TCRdb lists one record per CDR3 protein. This sample has some 500,000 distinct CDR3 sequences, with less than 35% found just once. The clonotype comes from a human donor who donated a stem cell graft to a child with aplastic anemia. This rearrangement joins TRBV27 to TRBJ1-2; D is unresolved. The sample here was PBMCs from the stem cell graft donor, taken from the stem cell graft. The CDR3 DNA reads TGTGCCAGCAGCTCCATGGGGAAATATGGCTACACCTTC. Its translation: CASSSMGKYGYTF.